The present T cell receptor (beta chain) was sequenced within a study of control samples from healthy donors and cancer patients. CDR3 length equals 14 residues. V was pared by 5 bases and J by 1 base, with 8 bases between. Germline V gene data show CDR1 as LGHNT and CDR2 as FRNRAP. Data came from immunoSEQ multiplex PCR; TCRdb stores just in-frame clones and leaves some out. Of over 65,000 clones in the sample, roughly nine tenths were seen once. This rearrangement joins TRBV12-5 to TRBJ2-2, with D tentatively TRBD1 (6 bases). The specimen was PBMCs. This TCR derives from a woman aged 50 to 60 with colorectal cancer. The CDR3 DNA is TGTGCTAGTGGTGGGGACAAGAACACCGGGGAGCTGTTTTTT. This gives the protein CASGGDKNTGELFF. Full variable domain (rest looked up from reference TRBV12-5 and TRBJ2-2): DARVTQTPRHKVTEMGQEVTMRCQPILGHNTVFWYRQTMMQGLELLAYFRNRAPLDDSGMPKDRFSAEMPDATLATLKIQPSEPRDSAVYFCASGGDKNTGELFFGEGSRLTVL.